The TCR beta chain under discussion was sequenced for a study of shared clonotypes between healthy human individuals. Overall study: The donor pool was made up of two women and a few men aged 18 to 49.

As processed by the authors: With immunoSEQ giving junction-only sequences and no quality scores, filtering differed. Clones were read by immunoSEQ multiplex PCR, and TCRdb kept only the in-frame ones, dropping some. D and trimming were read from the DNA, whereas the V and J calls and clone size are those reported in that table. The sample yields millions of clones, about 92% seen once. Study-wide findings and caveats: Compared with clonotypes that all four donors shared, non-shared clonotypes had lower generation probabilities.

Concerning this clone: Its antigen is not identified.

CD4+ cells were split into CD45RA+ naive and CD45RA-negative memory subsets. Trimming removed 7 bases at V and 4 bases at J, with 17 bases between. This CDR3 is built from 15 residues. CDR1 and CDR2 from the germline V gene are MDHEN and SYDVKM. The V and J genes are TRBV28 and TRBJ2-1; maybe TRBD2 (6 bases). This TCR was sampled from a man in his late teens or twenties in good health. Some clones in this sample may be carry-over from other donors' samples. Sequencing used naive CD4+ T cells from PBMCs. The subset was: CD45RA+ positively selected. The CDR3 loop reads CASTQPASVYNEQFF. The CDR3 coding sequence is TGTGCCAGCACCCAGCCGGCTAGCGTATACAATGAGCAGTTCTTC.